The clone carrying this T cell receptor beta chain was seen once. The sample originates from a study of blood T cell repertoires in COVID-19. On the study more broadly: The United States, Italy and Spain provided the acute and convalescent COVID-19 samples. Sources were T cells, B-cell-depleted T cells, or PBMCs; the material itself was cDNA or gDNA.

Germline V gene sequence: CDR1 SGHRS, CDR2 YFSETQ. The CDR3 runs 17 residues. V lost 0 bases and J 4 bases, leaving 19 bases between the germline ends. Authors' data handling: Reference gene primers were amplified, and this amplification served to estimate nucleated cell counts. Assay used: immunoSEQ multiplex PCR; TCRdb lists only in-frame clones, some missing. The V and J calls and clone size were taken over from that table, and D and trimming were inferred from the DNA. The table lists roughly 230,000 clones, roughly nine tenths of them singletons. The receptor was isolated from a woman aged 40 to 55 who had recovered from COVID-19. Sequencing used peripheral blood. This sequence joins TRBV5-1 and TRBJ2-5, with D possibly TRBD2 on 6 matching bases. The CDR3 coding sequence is TGCGCCAGCAGCTTGGTTACCGGGACTGGATATTTAGAGACCCAGTACTTC. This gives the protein CASSLVTGTGYLETQYF. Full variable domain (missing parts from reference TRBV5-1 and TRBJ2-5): KAGVTQTPRYLIKTRGQQVTLSCSPISGHRSVSWYQQTPGQGLQFLFEYFSETQRNKGNFPGRFSGRQFSNSRSEMNVSTLELGDSALYLCASSLVTGTGYLETQYFGPGTRLLVL.